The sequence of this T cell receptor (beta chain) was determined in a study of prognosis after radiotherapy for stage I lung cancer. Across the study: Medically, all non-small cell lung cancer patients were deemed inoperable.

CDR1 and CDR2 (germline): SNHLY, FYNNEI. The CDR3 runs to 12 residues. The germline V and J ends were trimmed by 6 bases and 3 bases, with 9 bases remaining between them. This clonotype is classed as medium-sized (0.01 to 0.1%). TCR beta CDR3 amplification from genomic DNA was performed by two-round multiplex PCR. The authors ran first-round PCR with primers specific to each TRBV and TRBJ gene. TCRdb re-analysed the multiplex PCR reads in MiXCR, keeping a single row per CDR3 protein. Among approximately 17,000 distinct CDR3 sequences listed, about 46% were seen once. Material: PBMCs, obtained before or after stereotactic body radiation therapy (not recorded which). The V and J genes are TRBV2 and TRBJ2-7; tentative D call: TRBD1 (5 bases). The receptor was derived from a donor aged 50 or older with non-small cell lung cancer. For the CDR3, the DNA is TGTGCCAGCAGAGGTGACAGCTACGAGCAGTACTTC. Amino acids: CASRGDSYEQYF.